These 20 T cell receptor beta chains share one sample of origin, sequenced in a study of T cell repertoires in ileal Crohn's disease. The protocol was immunoSEQ multiplex PCR, while the TCRdb copy is restricted to in-frame clones and leaves out a portion. Here the sample spans thousands of clones, 65% to 80% being singletons. Material for sequencing was ileal tissue. The origin of the receptors is an adult with Crohn's disease.

The gene calls are TRBV19 and TRBJ1-2; 7 bases match TRBD1. Trimming took 5 bases from V and 3 from J; bases not matched to a gene: 15. This CDR3 has 17 amino acids. From germline, CDR1 is LNHDA and CDR2 SQIVND (reference sequence). CDR3 bases: TGTGCCAGTAGTCCTCCAGGAGGGGGCGCCTTGTACTATGGCTACACCTTC. Protein sequence: CASSPPGGGALYYGYTF.

The V and J genes are TRBV30 and TRBJ1-2; D gene ambiguous. V lost 6 bases, J lost 2 bases, and 13 bases lay in between. The V gene's germline CDR1 is GTSNPN and CDR2 SVGIG (reference sequence). The CDR3 consists of 13 residues. CDR3 sequence: CACSSGSNYGYTF. CDR3 DNA sequence: TGTGCCTGCTCATCGGGATCCAACTATGGCTACACCTTC.

J is TRBJ2-3 and V is TRBV6-1, with TRBD1 as a possible D gene (6 bases). V was clipped by 5 bases and J by 1 base, with 10 bases between them. The CDR3 runs 14 residues. Looked up from germline, CDR1 is MNHNS and CDR2 is SASEGT. The CDR3 DNA reads TGTGCCAGCAGTTTACAGGGACGCACAGATACGCAGTATTTT. It specifies CASSLQGRTDTQYF.

The chain employs TRBV4-3 and TRBJ2-3; perhaps TRBD2 as D (5 bases). Per the germline V gene, CDR1 is LGHNA and CDR2 is YSLEER. This CDR3 has 16 amino acids. Trimming removed 4 bases at V and 0 bases at J, with 14 bases between. The DNA of the CDR3 is TGCGCCAGCAGCCCGGTAGGAGCGGTTAGCACAGATACGCAGTATTTT. It encodes CASSPVGAVSTDTQYF.

This chain joins TRBV28 and TRBJ1-1; D is possibly TRBD1 (5 bases). The CDR3 is 13 residues long. Germline lookup yields CDR1 MDHEN and CDR2 SYDVKM. Between the trimmed V and J ends, which lost 7 bases and 7 bases, there was a span of 16 bases. Written as DNA, the CDR3 is TGTGCCAGCAAAATGCAGGCGACAGATGAAGCTTTCTTT. Encoded protein: CASKMQATDEAFF.

There are a few counts of this clone. The chain couples TRBV6-6 to TRBJ2-1, with D possibly matching TRBD2 (5 bases). V was cut by 10 bases and J by 7 bases, with 20 bases left in between. Germline V gene sequence: CDR1 MNHNY, CDR2 SVGAGI (reference sequence). The CDR3 consists of 14 residues. CDR3 region: CATKLVGAKNEQFF. Here the CDR3 DNA reads TGTGCCACCAAACTCGTGGGAGCGAAAAATGAGCAGTTCTTC.

The V and J genes are TRBV28 and TRBJ1-1; D is unresolved. CDR3 size: 11 residues. V was trimmed by 4 bases and J by 2 bases, leaving 2 bases between them. The germline CDR1 and CDR2 sequences are MDHEN and SYDVKM. The CDR3 nucleotides are TGTGCCAGCAGTTCTAACACTGAAGCTTTCTTT. This codes for CASSSNTEAFF.

This clone has more than one count but fewer than ten. The chain has TRBV29-1 and TRBJ2-7; possible D gene TRBD2, 5 bases. CDR3 size: 13 residues. The germline V gene encodes CDR1 SQVTM and CDR2 ANQGSEA. V was cut by 6 bases and J by 7 bases, with 19 bases left in between. The CDR3 DNA reads as TGCAGCGTCTCGCGAGGGTTGAGTGGAGAGCAGTACTTC. Amino acids: CSVSRGLSGEQYF.

The chain uses TRBV7-9 and TRBJ2-1; TRBD1 matches 8 bases. J lost 5 bases, V lost 1 base, and 4 bases had no gene match. Germline lookup yields CDR1 SEHNR and CDR2 FQNEAQ (reference sequence). This CDR3 contains 15 residues. This CDR3 reads CASSLGDRRHNEQFF. The CDR3 DNA sequence: TGTGCCAGCAGCTTAGGGGACAGGAGACACAATGAGCAGTTCTTC.

This clone appeared a few times. The V gene is TRBV13, the J gene TRBJ2-5; D unclear. The DNA end is more similar to TRBJ2-7, so the J call may be wrong. This CDR3 is built from 12 residues. Germline V CDR1 and CDR2: PRHDT, FYEKMQ (reference sequence). The CDR3 loop reads CASSLTNYEQYF. CDR3 nucleotide sequence: TGTGCCAGCAGCTTAACGAATTACGAGCAGTACTTC.

Here the CDR3 DNA reads TGCGCCAGCACCCCAGGGGGCTGGATGAATTCACCCCTCCACTTT. Protein product: CASTPGGWMNSPLHF. This chain connects TRBV23-1 to TRBJ1-6; TRBD1 matches at 8 bases. TRBV23-1 is known as an ORF, though its function is uncertain. The CDR3 is made up of 15 amino acids. Trimming cost V 7 bases and J 7 bases; bases outside gene matches: 9.

The rearrangement links TRBV28 to TRBJ2-7; the D gene is possibly TRBD2 (7 bases). Per germline, CDR1 MDHEN and CDR2 SYDVKM. V lost 6 bases, J lost 1 base, and 16 bases lay in between. The CDR3 extends over 15 amino acids. The CDR3 sequence: CASSTIGGASYEQYF. In DNA, the CDR3 is TGTGCCAGCAGCACAATAGGGGGGGCTTCCTACGAGCAGTACTTC.

This clone occurred a few times. This chain joins TRBV28 and TRBJ2-3, with a possible D match to TRBD1 (5 bases). This CDR3 spans 15 amino acids. V lost 8 bases and J lost 2, with 17 bases in between. Germline CDR1 and CDR2: MDHEN and SYDVKM. CDR3 DNA: TGTGCCAGCGGAATCCTTCATGGGGCCACAGATACGCAGTATTTT. As protein: CASGILHGATDTQYF.

The chain uses TRBV6-6 and TRBJ1-2, with TRBD1 identical over 7 bases. V shed 2 bases and J 5 bases; nucleotides not matched to a gene: 11. This CDR3 is 16 amino acids long. Germline loops: CDR1 MNHNY, CDR2 SVGAGI (reference sequence). The CDR3 loop is CASSYERQGPLYGYTF. For the CDR3, the DNA is TGTGCCAGCAGTTACGAGAGACAGGGCCCGCTTTATGGCTACACCTTC.

This rearrangement joins TRBV7-2 to TRBJ2-1, with 9 positions matching TRBD1. The germline CDR1 and CDR2 sequences are SGHTA and FQGNSA. The trim removed 6 bases at V and 3 bases at J, leaving 6 bases unmatched. CDR3 length: 15 residues. The CDR3 nucleotides are TGTGCCAGCAGGACCCCGGGACAGGGCTACAATGAGCAGTTCTTC. Translating gives CASRTPGQGYNEQFF.

This clone has only one observation. This chain links TRBV2 with TRBJ2-7, with 8 bases matching TRBD2. The V segment lost 4 bases and the J segment 0 bases; nucleotides outside the gene matches: 2. This CDR3 has 14 amino acids. From germline, CDR1 is SNHLY and CDR2 FYNNEI. Here the CDR3 reads CASSVAGLSYEQYF. Written as DNA, the CDR3 is TGTGCCAGCAGTGTAGCGGGGCTCTCCTACGAGCAGTACTTC.

This clone has just one count. The J gene is TRBJ2-7, the V gene TRBV7-6, with 7 bases that match TRBD1. V lost 5 bases and J lost 3; bases outside the gene matches: 4. In germline, CDR1 is SGHVS, CDR2 FNYEAQ. CDR3 length: 13 amino acids. Written as DNA, the CDR3 is TGTGCCAGCAGCAGGGACAGCTTCTACGAGCAGTACTTC. Amino acid sequence: CASSRDSFYEQYF.

This clone was observed a few times. J is TRBJ2-1 and V is TRBV27, with TRBD1 matching over 9 bases. CDR3 length equals 14 residues. J was trimmed by 11 bases and V by 2 bases; bases with no gene match: 7. The V gene's germline CDR1 is MNHEY and CDR2 SMNVEV (reference sequence). This CDR3 reads CASSLRDRETKQFF. CDR3 nucleotides: TGTGCCAGCAGTTTAAGGGACAGGGAAACGAAGCAGTTCTTC.

The V call is TRBV11-2, the J call TRBJ2-5, with TRBD1 matching 9 bases. The V gene end was trimmed by 1 base and the J gene end by 0 bases; junction bases not matched to a gene: 0. Germline CDR1 is SGHAT and CDR2 is FQNNGV. The CDR3 runs 15 residues. Here the CDR3 reads CASSLGDRDQETQYF. The CDR3 DNA follows: TGTGCCAGCAGCTTAGGGGACAGGGACCAAGAGACCCAGTACTTC.

This chain joins TRBV15 and TRBJ2-1; TRBD2 agrees at 7 bases. V lost 5 bases, J lost 5 bases, and 9 bases stayed unmatched. Germline CDR1 reads LNHNV; CDR2 reads YYDKDF (reference sequence). The CDR3 runs to 15 residues. This chain's CDR3 is CATSARTRRNNEQFF. The CDR3 DNA sequence: TGTGCCACCAGCGCACGGACTAGAAGAAACAATGAGCAGTTCTTC.